The sequence of this T cell receptor (beta chain) was determined in a study of early T cells in non-severe SARS-CoV-2 infection. Germline lookup yields CDR1 SGDLS and CDR2 YYNGEE. V lost 2 bases and J lost 4, with 9 bases in between. The CDR3 has 13 residues. TCRdb analysed the 5' RACE reads with MiXCR anew, one entry per CDR3 protein. The sample consists of roughly 51,000 distinct CDR3 sequences, around 10% of them appearing once. The genes are TRBV9 and TRBJ2-5; TRBD1 is a possible D gene (5 bases). Sequencing input: whole blood. This TCR derives from an adult who was a healthcare worker with PCR-confirmed SARS-CoV-2 infection or an uninfected control (not recorded which). In DNA, the CDR3 is TGTGCCAGCAGCGTTGGGGCGTCAGAGACCCAGTACTTC. Encoded protein: CASSVGASETQYF.